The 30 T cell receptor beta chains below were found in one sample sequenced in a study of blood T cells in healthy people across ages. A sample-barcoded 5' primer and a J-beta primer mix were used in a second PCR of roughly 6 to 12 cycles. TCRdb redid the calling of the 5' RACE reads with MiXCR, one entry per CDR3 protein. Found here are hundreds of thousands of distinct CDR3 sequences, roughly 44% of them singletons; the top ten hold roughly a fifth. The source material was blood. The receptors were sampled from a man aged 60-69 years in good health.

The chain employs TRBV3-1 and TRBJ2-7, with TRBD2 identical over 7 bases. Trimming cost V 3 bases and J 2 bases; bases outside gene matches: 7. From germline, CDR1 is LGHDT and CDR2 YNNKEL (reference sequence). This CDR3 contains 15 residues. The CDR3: CASSQSSGSTYEQYF. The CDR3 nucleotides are TGTGCCAGCAGCCAGTCTAGCGGCTCTACCTACGAGCAGTACTTC.

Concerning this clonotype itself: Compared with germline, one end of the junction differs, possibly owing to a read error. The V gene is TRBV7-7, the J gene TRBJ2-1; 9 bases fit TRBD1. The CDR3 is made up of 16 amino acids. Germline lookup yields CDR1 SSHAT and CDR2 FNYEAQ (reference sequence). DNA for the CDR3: TGTGCTAGCAGCTCTTCAACGGGACAGGGCAACAATGAGCAGTTCTTC. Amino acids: CASSSSTGQGNNEQFF. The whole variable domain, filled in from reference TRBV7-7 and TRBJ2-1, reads GAGVSQSPRYKVTKRGQDVTLRCDPISSHATLYWYQQALGQGPEFLTYFNYEAQPDKSGLPSDRFSAERPEGSISTLTIQRTEQRDSAMYRCASSSSTGQGNNEQFFGPGTRLTVL.

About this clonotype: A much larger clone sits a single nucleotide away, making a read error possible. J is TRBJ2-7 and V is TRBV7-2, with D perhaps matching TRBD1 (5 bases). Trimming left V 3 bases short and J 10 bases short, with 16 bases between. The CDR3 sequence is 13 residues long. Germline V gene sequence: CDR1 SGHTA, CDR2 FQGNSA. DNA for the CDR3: TGTGCCAGCAGCTTGGGGCAGGACGAGGCCCAGTACTTC. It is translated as CASSLGQDEAQYF.

CDR3 loop: CPNLGQGVEVGANVLTF. CDR3 in DNA: TGTCCCAACTTAGGACAGGGCGTTGAGGTGGGGGCCAACGTCCTGACTTTC. This chain uses TRBV27 with TRBJ2-6, with 8 bases lining up with TRBD1. CDR3 length: 17 amino acids. CDR1 and CDR2 from the germline V gene are MNHEY and SMNVEV (reference sequence).

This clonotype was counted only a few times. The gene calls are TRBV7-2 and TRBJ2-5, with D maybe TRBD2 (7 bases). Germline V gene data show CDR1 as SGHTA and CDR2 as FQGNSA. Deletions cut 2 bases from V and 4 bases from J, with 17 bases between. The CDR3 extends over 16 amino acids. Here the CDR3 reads CASSLTGGGALETQYF. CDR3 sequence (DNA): TGTGCCAGCAGCTTAACTGGAGGGGGGGCCCTAGAGACCCAGTACTTC.

DNA of the CDR3: TGTGCCAGCAGCCGGGGACGGGTGGGAAATGAGCAGTACTTC. This gives the protein CASSRGRVGNEQYF. The chain carries TRBV7-3 and TRBJ2-7, with D perhaps matching TRBD1 or TRBD2 (5 bases each). The CDR3 covers 14 residues. V shed 5 bases and J shed 7 bases, with 18 bases lying between them. Germline V gene data show CDR1 as SGHTA and CDR2 as FQGTGA.

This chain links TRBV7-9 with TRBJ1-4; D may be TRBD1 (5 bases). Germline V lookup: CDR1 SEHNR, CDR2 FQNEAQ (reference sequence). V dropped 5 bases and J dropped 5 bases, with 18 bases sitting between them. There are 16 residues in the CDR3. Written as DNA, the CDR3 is TGTGCCAGCAGCCCCCCTCGGGGCGGGGTGAATGAAAAACTGTTTTTT. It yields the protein CASSPPRGGVNEKLFF.

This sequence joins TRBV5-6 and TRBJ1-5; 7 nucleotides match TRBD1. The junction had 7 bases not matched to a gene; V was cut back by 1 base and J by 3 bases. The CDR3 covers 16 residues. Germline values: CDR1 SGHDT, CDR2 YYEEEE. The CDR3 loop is CASSLSAGGDNQPQHF. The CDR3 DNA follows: TGTGCCAGCAGCTTGTCGGCAGGGGGGGACAATCAGCCCCAGCATTTT.

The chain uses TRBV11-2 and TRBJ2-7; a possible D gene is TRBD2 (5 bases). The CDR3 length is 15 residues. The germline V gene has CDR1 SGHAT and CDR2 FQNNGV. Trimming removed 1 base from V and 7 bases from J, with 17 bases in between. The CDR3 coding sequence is TGTGCCAGCAGCTTAGGCGGTGGTAGCGTAGGGGAGCAGTACTTC. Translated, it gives CASSLGGGSVGEQYF.

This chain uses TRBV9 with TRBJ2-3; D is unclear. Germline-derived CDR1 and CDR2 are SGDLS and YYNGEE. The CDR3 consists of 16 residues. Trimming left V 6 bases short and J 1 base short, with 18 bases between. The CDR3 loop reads CASTPGSVVGTDTQYF. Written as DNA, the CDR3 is TGTGCCAGCACCCCGGGCAGTGTAGTTGGCACAGATACGCAGTATTTT.

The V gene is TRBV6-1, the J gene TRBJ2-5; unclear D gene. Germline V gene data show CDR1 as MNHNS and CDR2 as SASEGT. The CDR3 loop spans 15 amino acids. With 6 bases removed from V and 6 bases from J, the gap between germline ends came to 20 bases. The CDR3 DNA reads TGTGCCAGCAGGGAAAACCCCTCCCCCGAGAAGACCCAGTACTTC. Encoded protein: CASRENPSPEKTQYF.

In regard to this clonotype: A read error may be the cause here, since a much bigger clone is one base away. The CDR3 DNA is TGCAGTGCTAGAGCCGACGGCGACGAGCAGTACTTC. This gives the protein CSARADGDEQYF. This rearrangement joins TRBV20-1 to TRBJ2-5; no clear D. Near its end, the DNA agrees better with TRBJ2-7, so the J call may be wrong. Germline V gene sequence: CDR1 DFQATT, CDR2 SNEGSKA (reference sequence). The CDR3 has 12 residues.

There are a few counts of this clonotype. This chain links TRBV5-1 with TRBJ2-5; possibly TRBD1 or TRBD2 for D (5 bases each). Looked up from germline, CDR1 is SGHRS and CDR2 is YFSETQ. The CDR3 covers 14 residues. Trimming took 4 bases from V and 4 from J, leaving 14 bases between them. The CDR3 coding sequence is TGCGCCAGCAGCATGTACGACGGGGCAGAGACCCAGTACTTC. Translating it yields CASSMYDGAETQYF.

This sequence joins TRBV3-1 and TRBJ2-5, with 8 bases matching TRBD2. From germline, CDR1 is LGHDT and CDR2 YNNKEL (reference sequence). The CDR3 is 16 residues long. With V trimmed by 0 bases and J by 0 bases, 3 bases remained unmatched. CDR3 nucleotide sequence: TGTGCCAGCAGCCAAGAGGGACTAGTTAACCAAGAGACCCAGTACTTC. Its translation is CASSQEGLVNQETQYF.

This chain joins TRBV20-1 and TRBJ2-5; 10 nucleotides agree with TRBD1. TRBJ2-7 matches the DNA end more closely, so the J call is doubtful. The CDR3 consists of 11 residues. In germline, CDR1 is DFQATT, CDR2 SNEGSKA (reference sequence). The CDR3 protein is CSAWTGGEQYF. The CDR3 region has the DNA TGCAGTGCCTGGACAGGGGGCGAGCAGTACTTC.

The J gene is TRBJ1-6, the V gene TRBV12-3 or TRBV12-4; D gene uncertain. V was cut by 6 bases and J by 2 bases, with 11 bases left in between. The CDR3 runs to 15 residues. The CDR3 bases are TGTGCCAGCAGGTCGGAGGTGGCCTATAATTCACCCCTCCACTTT. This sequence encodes CASRSEVAYNSPLHF.

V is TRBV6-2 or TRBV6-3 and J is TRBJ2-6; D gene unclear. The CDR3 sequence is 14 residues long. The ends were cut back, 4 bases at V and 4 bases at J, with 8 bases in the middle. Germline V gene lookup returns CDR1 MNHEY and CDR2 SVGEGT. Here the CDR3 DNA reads TGTGCCAGCAGTTGGTTTTCCGGGGCCAACGTCCTGACTTTC. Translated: CASSWFSGANVLTF.

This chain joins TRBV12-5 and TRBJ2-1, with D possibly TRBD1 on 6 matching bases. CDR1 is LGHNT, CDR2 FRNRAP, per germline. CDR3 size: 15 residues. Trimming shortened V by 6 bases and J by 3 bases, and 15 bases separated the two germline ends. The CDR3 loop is CASGLGQGLYNEQFF. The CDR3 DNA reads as TGTGCTAGTGGCCTGGGGCAGGGGCTCTACAATGAGCAGTTCTTC.

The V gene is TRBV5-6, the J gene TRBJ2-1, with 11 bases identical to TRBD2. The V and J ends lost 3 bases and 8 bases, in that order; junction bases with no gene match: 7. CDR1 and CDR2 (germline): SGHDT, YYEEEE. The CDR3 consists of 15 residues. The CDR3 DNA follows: TGTGCCAGCAGCTCCTTAGCGGGGGGGCAGGATGAGCAGTTCTTC. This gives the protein CASSSLAGGQDEQFF. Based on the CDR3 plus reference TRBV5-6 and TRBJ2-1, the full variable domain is DAGVTQSPTHLIKTRGQQVTLRCSPKSGHDTVSWYQQALGQGPQFIFQYYEEEERQRGNFPDRFSGHQFPNYSSELNVNALLLGDSALYLCASSSLAGGQDEQFFGPGTRLTVL.

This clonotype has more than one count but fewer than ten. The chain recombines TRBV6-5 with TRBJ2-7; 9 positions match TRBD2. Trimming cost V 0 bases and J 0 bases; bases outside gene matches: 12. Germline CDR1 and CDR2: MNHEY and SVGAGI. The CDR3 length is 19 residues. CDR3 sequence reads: CASSYSNRIAGVRSYEQYF. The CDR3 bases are TGTGCCAGCAGTTACTCGAACCGTATAGCGGGGGTCCGCTCCTACGAGCAGTACTTC.

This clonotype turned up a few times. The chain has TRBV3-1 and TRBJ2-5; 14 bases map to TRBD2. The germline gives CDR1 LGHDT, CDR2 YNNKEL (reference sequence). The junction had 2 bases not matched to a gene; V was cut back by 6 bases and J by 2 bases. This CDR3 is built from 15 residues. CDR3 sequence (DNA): TGTGCCAGCAGTGGGACTAGCGGGGGACAAGAGACCCAGTACTTC. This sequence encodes CASSGTSGGQETQYF.

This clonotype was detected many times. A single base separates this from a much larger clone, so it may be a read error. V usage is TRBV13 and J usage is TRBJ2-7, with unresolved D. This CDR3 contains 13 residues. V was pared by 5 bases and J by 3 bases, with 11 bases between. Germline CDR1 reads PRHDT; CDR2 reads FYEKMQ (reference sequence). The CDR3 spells CASSVSQIYEQYF. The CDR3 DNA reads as TGTGCCAGCAGCGTGTCACAGATCTACGAGCAGTACTTC. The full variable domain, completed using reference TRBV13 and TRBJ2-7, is AAGVIQSPRHLIKEKRETATLKCYPIPRHDTVYWYQQGPGQDPQFLISFYEKMQSDKGSIPDRFSAQQFSDYHSELNMSSLELGDSALYFCASSVSQIYEQYFGPGTRLTVT.

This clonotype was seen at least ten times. Written as DNA, the CDR3 is TGTGCCACCAGTGACCCACGGGGGGGCGGCACAGATACGCAGTATTTT. This translates into CATSDPRGGGTDTQYF. The chain links TRBV24-1 to TRBJ2-3; TRBD2 matches at 8 bases. V dropped 4 bases and J dropped 1; count of bases not matched to a gene: 6. CDR3 length: 16 amino acids. Germline V gene data show CDR1 as KGHDR and CDR2 as SFDVKD.

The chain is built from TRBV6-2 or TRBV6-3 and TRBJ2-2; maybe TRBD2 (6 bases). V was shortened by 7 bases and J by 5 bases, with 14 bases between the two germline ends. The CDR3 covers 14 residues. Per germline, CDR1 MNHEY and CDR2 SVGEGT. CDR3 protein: CASKPGLATGELFF. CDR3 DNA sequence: TGTGCCAGCAAACCGGGCCTAGCGACCGGGGAGCTGTTTTTT.

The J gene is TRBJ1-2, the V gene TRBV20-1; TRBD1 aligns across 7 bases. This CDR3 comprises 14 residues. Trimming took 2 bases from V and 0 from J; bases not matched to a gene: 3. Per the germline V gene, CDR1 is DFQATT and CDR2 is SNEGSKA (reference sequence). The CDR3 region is CSARRDRPNYGYTF. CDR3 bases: TGCAGTGCTAGAAGGGACAGACCTAACTATGGCTACACCTTC.

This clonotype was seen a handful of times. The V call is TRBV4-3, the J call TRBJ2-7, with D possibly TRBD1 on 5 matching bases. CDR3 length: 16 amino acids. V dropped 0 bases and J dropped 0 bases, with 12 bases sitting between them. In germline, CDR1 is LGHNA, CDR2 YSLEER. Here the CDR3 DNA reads TGCGCCAGCAGCCAAGATAGCACAGGCCGCTCCTACGAGCAGTACTTC. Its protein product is CASSQDSTGRSYEQYF.

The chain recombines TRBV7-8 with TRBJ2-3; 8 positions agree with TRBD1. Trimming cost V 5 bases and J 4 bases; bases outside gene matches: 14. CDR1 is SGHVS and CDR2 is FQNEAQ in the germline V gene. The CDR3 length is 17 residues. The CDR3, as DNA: TGTGCCAGCAGCCTACGTTATCGGTCACAGGGGGCAGATACGCAGTATTTT. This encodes CASSLRYRSQGADTQYF.

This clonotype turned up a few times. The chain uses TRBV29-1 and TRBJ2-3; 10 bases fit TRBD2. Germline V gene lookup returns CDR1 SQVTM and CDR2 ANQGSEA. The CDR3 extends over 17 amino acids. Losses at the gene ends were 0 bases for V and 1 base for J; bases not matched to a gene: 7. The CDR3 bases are TGCAGCGTTGAAGATCCGGCTAGCGGGGGTCGCACAGATACGCAGTATTTT. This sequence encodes CSVEDPASGGRTDTQYF.

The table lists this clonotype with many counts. CDR3 sequence (DNA): TGTGCCAGCAGCTTTGGGACAGGTTATGGGGCCAACGTCCTGACTTTC. This gives the protein CASSFGTGYGANVLTF. V gene TRBV7-2 combines with J gene TRBJ2-6, with 8 bases lining up with TRBD1. CDR3 length: 16 amino acids. V shed 3 bases and J 3 bases; nucleotides not matched to a gene: 4. CDR1 is SGHTA and CDR2 is FQGNSA in the germline V gene. Based on the CDR3 plus reference TRBV7-2 and TRBJ2-6, the full variable domain is GAGVSQSPSNKVTEKGKDVELRCDPISGHTALYWYRQSLGQGLEFLIYFQGNSAPDKSGLPSDRFSAERTGGSVSTLTIQRTQQEDSAVYLCASSFGTGYGANVLTFGAGSRLTVL.

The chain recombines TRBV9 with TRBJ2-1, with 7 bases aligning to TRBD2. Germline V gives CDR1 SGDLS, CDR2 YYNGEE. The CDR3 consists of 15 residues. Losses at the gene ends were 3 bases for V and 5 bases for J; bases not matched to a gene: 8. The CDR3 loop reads CASSDPSGTNNEQFF. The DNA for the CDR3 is TGTGCCAGCAGCGACCCGAGCGGGACGAACAATGAGCAGTTCTTC.